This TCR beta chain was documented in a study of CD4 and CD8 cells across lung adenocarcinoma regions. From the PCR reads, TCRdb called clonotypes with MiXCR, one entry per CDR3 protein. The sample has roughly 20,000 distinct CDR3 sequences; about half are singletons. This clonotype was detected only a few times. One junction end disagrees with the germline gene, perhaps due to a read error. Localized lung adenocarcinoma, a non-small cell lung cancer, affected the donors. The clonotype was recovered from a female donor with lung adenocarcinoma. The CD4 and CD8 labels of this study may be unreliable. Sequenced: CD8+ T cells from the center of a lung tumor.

The CDR3 here is CASRGHGGRDQETQYF. As DNA, the CDR3 is TGTGCCAGCAGGGGCCACGGGGGCCGTGACCAAGAGACTCAGTACTTC. This chain links TRBV6-1 with TRBJ2-5, with D possibly being TRBD1 or TRBD2 (6 bases each). The length of the CDR3 is 16 residues. In germline, CDR1 is MNHNS, CDR2 SASEGT.